This T cell receptor (beta chain) was retrieved from a study of Graves' ophthalmopathy and Graves' hyperthyroidism. Amplification targeted the TCR beta CDR3 regions, with RNA transcripts as the source material. The library came from an HTBI-primed first-round RT-PCR and a second-round multiplex PCR. TCRdb reprocessed the multiplex PCR reads via MiXCR and lists one record per CDR3 protein. The sample holds fewer than 650,000 distinct CDR3 sequences; 22% are singletons and the top ten take approximately 6.5%. This clonotype occurred many times. The origin of this receptor is a woman aged 18-29 years with stable Graves' hyperthyroidism. Some clones in this sample may be carry-over from other donors' samples. The material sequenced was peripheral blood.

CDR3 sequence: CASSLGSGQVYGYTF. The CDR3 nucleotides read TGTGCCAGCAGCTTAGGGTCGGGTCAGGTCTATGGCTACACCTTC. The rearrangement joins TRBV7-2 to TRBJ1-2; D gene ambiguous. The CDR3 extends over 15 amino acids. The V and J ends lost 1 base and 4 bases respectively, with 13 bases between them. In germline, CDR1 is SGHTA, CDR2 FQGNSA. The entire variable domain, with the rest obtained from reference TRBV7-2 and TRBJ1-2, is as follows: GAGVSQSPSNKVTEKGKDVELRCDPISGHTALYWYRQSLGQGLEFLIYFQGNSAPDKSGLPSDRFSAERTGGSVSTLTIQRTQQEDSAVYLCASSLGSGQVYGYTFGSGTRLTVV.